What follows are 16 T cell receptor beta chains derived from one specimen sequenced in a study of cytomegalovirus exposure and HLA in healthy donors. The primer mix had 60 Vbeta and 13 Jbeta primers. Method: immunoSEQ multiplex PCR; TCRdb's copy keeps in-frame clones and lacks some. Seen here are 85,000 to 90,000 clones, about 66% observed once, and the top ten hold about 2.1%. Sequencing was done on a sample of PBMCs. The receptor set was obtained from a man under 40 in good health and CMV-seronegative.

V and J are TRBV2 and TRBJ1-5, with TRBD1 as a possible D gene (6 bases). Trimming left V 2 bases short and J 5 bases short, with 10 bases between. Germline V gene data show CDR1 as SNHLY and CDR2 as FYNNEI. CDR3 length: 14 residues. Here the CDR3 reads CASSERQDYQPQHF. The CDR3 DNA reads TGTGCCAGCAGTGAAAGACAGGATTATCAGCCCCAGCATTTT.

This clone has more than one count but fewer than ten. The CDR3 sequence is CASSLRSGNQPQHF. The CDR3 DNA sequence: TGTGCCAGCAGTTTGAGGTCAGGCAATCAGCCCCAGCATTTT. The chain joins TRBV27 to TRBJ1-5; D gene uncertain. CDR1 and CDR2 (germline): MNHEY, SMNVEV (reference sequence). The CDR3 runs 14 residues. V lost 3 bases and J lost 2, with 8 bases in between.

The count of this clone is one. The genes are TRBV29-1 and TRBJ2-7; a possible D gene is TRBD2 (5 bases). Trimming took 4 bases from V and 3 from J, leaving 10 bases between them. The CDR3 has 12 residues. The germline gives CDR1 SQVTM, CDR2 ANQGSEA. The CDR3 here is CSVGNGNYEQYF. In DNA, the CDR3 is TGCAGCGTTGGGAACGGGAACTACGAGCAGTACTTC.

This clone was found a few times. The chain links TRBV11-2 to TRBJ1-3, with D hard to call. The ends were cut back, 5 bases at V and 0 bases at J, with 11 bases in the middle. The CDR3 length is 15 residues. Germline lookup yields CDR1 SGHAT and CDR2 FQNNGV. The CDR3 DNA reads as TGTGCCAGCAGCAGTAGTATGATCTCTGGAAACACCATATATTTT. Translated, it gives CASSSSMISGNTIYF.

The chain couples TRBV27 to TRBJ2-7; 9 bases agree with TRBD2. In germline, CDR1 is MNHEY, CDR2 SMNVEV (reference sequence). Trimming removed 5 bases from V and 7 bases from J; junction bases left unmatched: 15. The CDR3 consists of 16 residues. For the CDR3, the DNA is TGTGCCAGCAGTCCCCCGAGTAGCGGGAGTCGTTGTGAGCAGTACTTC. This translates into CASSPPSSGSRCEQYF.

The table lists this clone with a few counts. The CDR3 nucleotides are TGTGCCAGCAGCTTAGAAGGACAGGGGACTGAAGCTTTCTTT. Its translation: CASSLEGQGTEAFF. The J gene is TRBJ1-1, the V gene TRBV7-9, with 9 bases lining up with TRBD1. The germline V gene encodes CDR1 SEHNR and CDR2 FQNEAQ (reference sequence). V gave up 1 base and J gave up 5 bases; unmatched junction bases: 2. CDR3 length equals 14 residues.

In this sample, this clone turned up once. This chain uses TRBV5-1 with TRBJ2-2; 9 nucleotides line up with TRBD1. V gave up 7 bases and J gave up 5 bases; unmatched junction bases: 12. Germline V gives CDR1 SGHRS, CDR2 YFSETQ. The CDR3 runs 16 residues. Here the CDR3 reads CASGTGGAEGTGELFF. CDR3 bases: TGCGCCAGCGGTACAGGGGGCGCGGAGGGTACCGGGGAGCTGTTTTTT. Based on the CDR3 plus reference TRBV5-1 and TRBJ2-2, the full variable domain is KAGVTQTPRYLIKTRGQQVTLSCSPISGHRSVSWYQQTPGQGLQFLFEYFSETQRNKGNFPGRFSGRQFSNSRSEMNVSTLELGDSALYLCASGTGGAEGTGELFFGEGSRLTVL.

This sequence joins TRBV4-2 and TRBJ2-2; 7 bases map to TRBD1. The CDR3 covers 16 residues. V trimming: 0 bases; J trimming: 4 bases; junction bases outside the gene matches: 5. The V gene's germline CDR1 is LGHNA and CDR2 YNFKEQ. In DNA form, the CDR3 reads TGTGCCAGCAGCCAAGAGACAGGGCGAGGCACCGGGGAGCTGTTTTTT. Protein: CASSQETGRGTGELFF.

The V call is TRBV7-9, the J call TRBJ1-1; 10 nucleotides line up with TRBD1. Losses at the gene ends were 6 bases for V and 13 bases for J; bases not matched to a gene: 20. This CDR3 comprises 16 residues. The germline V gene encodes CDR1 SEHNR and CDR2 FQNEAQ (reference sequence). CDR3 sequence reads: CASSLSGTGDPKRGFF. The CDR3 bases are TGTGCCAGCAGTCTTAGCGGGACAGGGGACCCGAAGAGGGGTTTCTTT.

The J gene is TRBJ2-1, the V gene TRBV10-1, with D perhaps given as TRBD1 or TRBD2 (9 bases each). The length of the CDR3 is 17 residues. With 5 bases removed from V and 8 bases from J, the gap between germline ends came to 25 bases. Germline V lookup: CDR1 WNHNN, CDR2 SYGVQD (reference sequence). The DNA of the CDR3 is TGCGCCAGCAGTAACAGGGGGCGAGCGGGAGGCCCTCATGAGCAGTTCTTC. As protein: CASSNRGRAGGPHEQFF.

J is TRBJ1-5 and V is TRBV30; D remains ambiguous. The ends were cut back, 0 bases at V and 2 bases at J, with 5 bases in the middle. This CDR3 contains 13 residues. From germline, CDR1 is GTSNPN and CDR2 SVGIG (reference sequence). The CDR3 nucleotides are TGTGCCTGGAGTGTACCAGGCAATCAGCCCCAGCATTTT. Protein sequence: CAWSVPGNQPQHF. The whole variable domain, filled in from reference TRBV30 and TRBJ1-5, reads SQTIHQWPATLVQPVGSPLSLECTVEGTSNPNLYWYRQAAGRGLQLLFYSVGIGQISSEVPQNLSASRPQDRQFILSSKKLLLSDSGFYLCAWSVPGNQPQHFGDGTRLSIL.

The V call is TRBV5-1, the J call TRBJ2-7; perhaps TRBD1 as D (5 bases). This CDR3 comprises 12 residues. V was cut by 5 bases and J by 3 bases, with 9 bases left in between. CDR1 and CDR2 from the germline V gene are SGHRS and YFSETQ. The CDR3 region has the DNA TGCGCCAGCAGAGAAGACAGCTACGAGCAGTACTTC. Translated, it gives CASREDSYEQYF.

This rearrangement joins TRBV4-1 to TRBJ1-1; TRBD1 might be the D (5 bases). The CDR3 contains 15 residues. Trimming took 0 bases from V and 0 from J, leaving 8 bases between them. Germline-derived CDR1 and CDR2 are MGHRA and YSYEKL. The CDR3 loop is CASSQDGGMNTEAFF. CDR3 nucleotide sequence: TGCGCCAGCAGCCAAGACGGGGGGATGAACACTGAAGCTTTCTTT.

This clone occurred a few times. The chain carries TRBV4-1 and TRBJ1-3, with 9 bases fitting TRBD1. Germline loops: CDR1 MGHRA, CDR2 YSYEKL. The CDR3 runs to 17 residues. The J segment lost 2 bases and the V segment lost 4 bases, leaving 9 bases of the junction unmatched. CDR3 nucleotides: TGCGCCAGCAGCCCTTTGGGGGACAGGGTTACTGGAAACACCATATATTTT. Protein sequence: CASSPLGDRVTGNTIYF.

The chain employs TRBV2 and TRBJ2-7; TRBD1 agrees at 10 bases. This CDR3 region has 14 residues. Trimming cost V 6 bases and J 3 bases; bases outside gene matches: 5. Germline V gene data show CDR1 as SNHLY and CDR2 as FYNNEI. CDR3 bases: TGTGCCAGCAGGGAGGGACAGGGGAACTACGAGCAGTACTTC. Amino acids: CASREGQGNYEQYF.

This clone was counted a few times. V is TRBV29-1 and J is TRBJ2-7; 8 positions agree with TRBD1. The germline gives CDR1 SQVTM, CDR2 ANQGSEA. V was pared by 3 bases and J by 2 bases, with 3 bases of the junction left unmatched. CDR3 length equals 13 residues. The CDR3 DNA is TGCAGCGTTGAGGGGGACAGGCCCTACGAGCAGTACTTC. As protein: CSVEGDRPYEQYF.